This T cell receptor beta chain was sequenced for a study of OX40 agonist ivuxolimab in advanced cancers. Measured with immunoSEQ multiplex PCR; TCRdb has only the in-frame clones, and not every one. This table has approximately 20,000 clones, around 84% appearing once. The CDR3 is 15 residues long. The V segment lost 6 bases and the J segment 4 bases; nucleotides outside the gene matches: 11. CDR1 is MNHEY, CDR2 SVGAGI, per germline. The sample consisted of CD4+ or CD8+ T cells sorted from blood, taken in a trial of the OX40 agonist ivuxolimab. The TCR was taken from an adult with an advanced solid tumor such as melanoma, head and neck, liver or kidney cancer. This chain links TRBV6-5 with TRBJ2-7, with TRBD1 matching 8 bases. CDR3 residues: CASSPLRTGSYEQYF. The CDR3 DNA is TGTGCCAGCAGCCCCCTCCGGACAGGGAGTTACGAGCAGTACTTC.